Presented here are 20 T cell receptor beta chains from one specimen sequenced in a study of control samples from healthy donors and cancer patients. Profiled with immunoSEQ multiplex PCR; TCRdb holds only in-frame clones, not every one. The data contain about 110,000 clones, 83% of them singletons. Sequencing was performed on blood. These receptors were obtained from a woman aged 45-60 years in good health.

Note on this clone: The same CDR3 also results from other DNA sequences found in this sample. This chain joins TRBV2 and TRBJ2-2; no firm D call. V dropped 6 bases and J dropped 0 bases, with 5 bases sitting between them. This CDR3 is 13 amino acids long. Germline loops: CDR1 SNHLY, CDR2 FYNNEI. The CDR3 region is CASSRTNTGELFF. CDR3 coding DNA: TGTGCCAGCAGCAGAACGAACACCGGGGAGCTGTTTTTT.

In its sample, this clone was seen a few times. The J gene is TRBJ2-3, the V gene TRBV6-6; 7 bases agree with TRBD2. After removal of 7 bases from V and 3 bases from J, the junction contained 10 bases not matched to a gene. The CDR3 is 15 residues long. Per germline, CDR1 MNHNY and CDR2 SVGAGI (reference sequence). Here the CDR3 reads CASNPWERGTDTQYF. CDR3 DNA sequence: TGTGCCAGCAACCCCTGGGAGCGGGGAACAGATACGCAGTATTTT.

This clone turned up a few times. J is TRBJ2-5 and V is TRBV12-3 or TRBV12-4; D possibly corresponds to TRBD1 (5 bases). V was shortened by 6 bases and J by 5 bases, with 10 bases between the two germline ends. The CDR3 length is 12 residues. The chain's CDR3 is CASSSRGETQYF. The CDR3 DNA reads as TGTGCCAGCAGCTCTAGGGGCGAGACCCAGTACTTC.

The J gene is TRBJ2-5, the V gene TRBV12-3 or TRBV12-4; no firm D call. Trimming removed 7 bases at V and 5 bases at J, with 8 bases between. This CDR3 is 11 amino acids long. CDR3 DNA: TGTGCCAGCACCCACCGGGAGACCCAGTACTTC. Translation: CASTHRETQYF.

The genes are TRBV5-5 and TRBJ1-2, with TRBD1 matching 8 bases. The germline gives CDR1 SGHKS, CDR2 YYEKEE (reference sequence). V gave up 1 base and J gave up 4 bases; unmatched junction bases: 15. CDR3 length equals 18 residues. CDR3 DNA: TGTGCCAGCAGCTTGTTAAGAGCGGACAGGGTTTTGAGCTATGGCTACACCTTC. Translating gives CASSLLRADRVLSYGYTF.

This clone was counted once. This chain links TRBV14 with TRBJ2-1; no clear D gene. The CDR3 length is 11 residues. Trimming cost V 2 bases and J 7 bases, with 3 bases left between them. Germline CDR1 SGHDN, CDR2 FVKESK. CDR3 DNA sequence: TGTGCCAGCAGCCAATATAATGAGCAGTTCTTC. Encoded protein: CASSQYNEQFF.

V is TRBV27 and J is TRBJ1-4; TRBD1 aligns across 12 bases. V trimming: 6 bases; J trimming: 4 bases; junction bases outside the gene matches: 15. This CDR3 spans 19 amino acids. Germline CDR1 reads MNHEY; CDR2 reads SMNVEV (reference sequence). In DNA, the CDR3 is TGTGCCAGCAGCAACCTACGAGGGACAGGGGGCGTCCTTAATGAAAAACTGTTTTTT. Its translation: CASSNLRGTGGVLNEKLFF.

This clone is a singleton in its sample. The chain recombines TRBV28 with TRBJ2-1; 10 nucleotides match TRBD2. V gave up 2 bases and J gave up 5 bases; unmatched junction bases: 6. Germline loops: CDR1 MDHEN, CDR2 SYDVKM. CDR3 length equals 16 residues. The CDR3 loop is CASSLRASGGHNEQFF. The CDR3 nucleotides are TGTGCCAGCAGTTTACGGGCTAGCGGGGGCCACAATGAGCAGTTCTTC.

The chain carries TRBV20-1 and TRBJ2-2; no firm D call. Germline values: CDR1 DFQATT, CDR2 SNEGSKA (reference sequence). Trimming shortened V by 3 bases and J by 6 bases, and 14 bases separated the two germline ends. The CDR3 contains 14 residues. For the CDR3, the DNA is TGCAGTGCTAGTTTTAACGAGGCGGCCGGGGAGCTGTTTTTT. Translation: CSASFNEAAGELFF.

The chain recombines TRBV29-1 with TRBJ2-2, with 7 bases lining up with TRBD2. The CDR3 is made up of 14 amino acids. Trimming took 7 bases from V and 5 from J; bases not matched to a gene: 10. Per the germline V gene, CDR1 is SQVTM and CDR2 is ANQGSEA. As DNA, the CDR3 is TGCAGCGCCGGCGCGGCGGGGGATACCGGGGAGCTGTTTTTT. Protein sequence: CSAGAAGDTGELFF.

This clone was seen more than once but under ten times. The CDR3 here is CASSENSGSTDTQYF. CDR3 coding DNA: TGTGCCAGCAGTGAGAATAGCGGGAGCACAGATACGCAGTATTTT. The J gene is TRBJ2-3, the V gene TRBV2; 7 bases align to TRBD2. V lost 3 bases and J lost 0; bases outside the gene matches: 3. This CDR3 is 15 amino acids long. Germline V gives CDR1 SNHLY, CDR2 FYNNEI.

The chain combines TRBV28 with TRBJ1-2; D is unclear. With 4 bases removed from V and 4 bases from J, the gap between germline ends came to 7 bases. The length of the CDR3 is 12 residues. Germline-derived CDR1 and CDR2 are MDHEN and SYDVKM. The CDR3: CASSSTVYGYTF. Here the CDR3 DNA reads TGTGCCAGCAGTTCGACTGTCTATGGCTACACCTTC.

CDR3 coding DNA: TGTGCCAGCACCAACCCTAGCACAGATACGCAGTATTTT. It yields the protein CASTNPSTDTQYF. This sequence joins TRBV2 and TRBJ2-3, with unresolved D. From germline, CDR1 is SNHLY and CDR2 FYNNEI. The CDR3 sequence is 13 residues long. The V and J ends lost 7 bases and 0 bases respectively, with 8 bases between them.

The chain employs TRBV5-5 and TRBJ2-1; D is unclear. This CDR3 is 12 amino acids long. The ends were cut back, 0 bases at V and 6 bases at J, with 4 bases in the middle. Germline assignment: CDR1 SGHKS and CDR2 YYEKEE (reference sequence). In DNA form, the CDR3 reads TGTGCCAGCAGCTTGGAGATCAATGAGCAGTTCTTC. It is translated as CASSLEINEQFF.

The CDR3 DNA is TGTGCCAGCAGTTCCCTCATTGACGCCCGCCAAACGGATGGCTACACCTTC. As protein: CASSSLIDARQTDGYTF. V and J are TRBV28 and TRBJ1-2; D gene ambiguous. The CDR3 is 17 amino acids. Trimming cost V 4 bases and J 6 bases, with 24 bases left between them. Germline V lookup: CDR1 MDHEN, CDR2 SYDVKM.

As to this clone: Other DNA sequences in the sample encode the same CDR3. CDR3 sequence: CASSLAEGEGRGYTF. In nucleotides, the CDR3 is TGTGCCAGCAGCTTAGCCGAGGGGGAAGGTCGGGGCTACACCTTC. The chain employs TRBV7-8 and TRBJ1-2; D is perhaps TRBD1 (6 bases). This CDR3 region has 15 residues. Germline V gene sequence: CDR1 SGHVS, CDR2 FQNEAQ. The V end lost 0 bases, the J end lost 8 bases, and 16 bases lay between the germline ends.

As for this clone: One end of the junction does not line up with germline, which may come from a read error. V usage is TRBV7-7 and J usage is TRBJ2-1; 10 nucleotides line up with TRBD1. This CDR3 spans 15 amino acids. The germline V gene has CDR1 SSHAT and CDR2 FNYEAQ (reference sequence). In DNA, the CDR3 is TGTGCTAGCAGTCAGGACAGGGGGGGGAACAATGAGCAGTTCTTC. Protein product: CASSQDRGGNNEQFF.

The chain uses TRBV6-6 and TRBJ2-1; D may be TRBD2 (5 bases). Germline lookup yields CDR1 MNHNY and CDR2 SVGAGI (reference sequence). The CDR3 totals 13 residues. V was trimmed by 2 bases and J by 7 bases, leaving 9 bases between them. The CDR3 bases are TGTGCCAGCAGTTACGAGGGAAAGAATGAGCAGTTCTTC. Its translation: CASSYEGKNEQFF.

The chain employs TRBV9 and TRBJ2-2, with 9 nucleotides matching TRBD2. In germline, CDR1 is SGDLS, CDR2 YYNGEE. This CDR3 comprises 16 residues. Trimming at V came to 3 bases and at J to 3 bases, leaving 6 bases not matched to a gene. The CDR3 DNA sequence: TGTGCCAGCAGCGCCCTAGCGGGATCGCACACCGGGGAGCTGTTTTTT. Residues: CASSALAGSHTGELFF.

This clone was seen a few times. The CDR3 DNA follows: TGTGCCAGCAGTTTTACAGGGGCCACAGATACGCAGTATTTT. Amino acid sequence: CASSFTGATDTQYF. The gene calls are TRBV6-6 and TRBJ2-3; the match to TRBD1 covers 7 bases. Losses at the gene ends were 4 bases for V and 2 bases for J; bases not matched to a gene: 3. The CDR3 is 14 residues long. Germline lookup yields CDR1 MNHNY and CDR2 SVGAGI (reference sequence).